One T cell receptor (beta chain) is described in this entry. PCR involved 60 Vbeta and 13 Jbeta primers. The authors' processing: An analysis that came later counted 73 million or so unique TCR beta chains, some 11 million shared. Clones were sequenced by immunoSEQ multiplex PCR, and TCRdb holds only the in-frame ones, with some missing. V and J calls and clone size are those listed in that table; D and trimming were worked out from the DNA. The sample records roughly 150,000 clones, over 75% being singletons. These data belong to a study of cytomegalovirus exposure and HLA in healthy donors. The study sampled nominally healthy donors, though unrecorded immune exposures were likely. Trimming took 4 bases from V and 1 from J; bases not matched to a gene: 7. The CDR3 runs 17 residues. Germline assignment: CDR1 SGHVS and CDR2 FNYEAQ.

This clonotype originated in a woman under 40 in good health and CMV-seronegative. This chain connects TRBV7-6 to TRBJ2-5, with 12 bases lining up with TRBD2. Sequencing was carried out using PBMCs. CDR3 sequence reads: CASSSWTSGELQETQYF. Here the CDR3 DNA reads TGTGCCAGCAGCTCTTGGACTAGCGGGGAACTCCAAGAGACCCAGTACTTC.